Shown below are 7 T cell receptor beta chains from a single sample sequenced in a study of T-cell memory formation after mild COVID-19. TCRdb called the 5' RACE reads again in MiXCR, with one record for every CDR3 protein. Seen here are about 450,000 distinct CDR3 sequences, 23% observed once, and the top ten hold around 13%. The sequenced material came from PBMCs or a T cell subset sorted from them (not recorded which). Every receptor here comes from an adult woman who had mild COVID-19 (a few samples of this study predate the infection). Cell type and time point are not known.

The rearrangement links TRBV5-1 to TRBJ2-3; D is ambiguous. The CDR3 covers 15 residues. V was clipped by 2 bases and J by 3 bases, with 13 bases between them. Germline lookup yields CDR1 SGHRS and CDR2 YFSETQ. The CDR3 reads CASSFRYEATDTQYF. In nucleotides, the CDR3 is TGCGCCAGCAGCTTCAGATACGAGGCGACAGATACGCAGTATTTT.

This clonotype was detected only a few times. V usage is TRBV29-1 and J usage is TRBJ2-7, with a tentative D call TRBD2 (6 bases). Germline V lookup: CDR1 SQVTM, CDR2 ANQGSEA. The CDR3 sequence is 12 residues long. Trimming pared 4 bases from V and 3 bases from J, leaving 10 bases between. The CDR3 loop is CSVATSRYEQYF. CDR3 coding DNA: TGCAGCGTTGCTACTAGCCGCTACGAGCAGTACTTC.

There are a few counts of this clonotype. CDR3 DNA sequence: TGCGCCAGCAGCCAAGATCTAAGGACAGTAGCTTTCTTT. It encodes CASSQDLRTVAFF. This sequence joins TRBV4-3 and TRBJ1-1; TRBD1 might be the D (6 bases). This CDR3 comprises 13 residues. CDR1 is LGHNA and CDR2 is YSLEER in the germline V gene. Trimming removed 0 bases at V and 10 bases at J, with 12 bases between.

This CDR3 is CSAPRTGTITDTQYF. CDR3 in DNA: TGCAGTGCTCCCCGAACCGGGACGATCACAGATACGCAGTATTTT. The chain has TRBV20-1 and TRBJ2-3; perhaps D is TRBD1 or TRBD2 (5 bases each). Trimming removed 5 bases at V and 2 bases at J, with 17 bases between. Germline CDR1 is DFQATT and CDR2 is SNEGSKA (reference sequence). The CDR3 sequence is 15 residues long.

This clonotype was detected a few times. This chain connects TRBV18 to TRBJ2-1, with D perhaps assigned TRBD1 or TRBD2 (6 bases each). Trimming removed 4 bases at V and 7 bases at J, with 14 bases between. Germline assignment: CDR1 KGHSH and CDR2 LQKENI. This CDR3 comprises 14 residues. CDR3 coding DNA: TGTGCCAGCTCACGGAACGGAGGGGGTAATGAGCAGTTCTTC. Translating it yields CASSRNGGGNEQFF.

This clonotype was recorded a few times. The chain couples TRBV12-3 or TRBV12-4 to TRBJ2-2; unclear D gene. V lost 2 bases, J lost 6 bases, and 10 bases lay in between. The CDR3 is 14 residues long. The CDR3 protein is CASSLSVGPGELFF. CDR3 bases: TGTGCCAGCAGTTTAAGTGTTGGCCCCGGGGAGCTGTTTTTT.

The chain links TRBV5-6 to TRBJ2-7; TRBD2 matches 8 bases. The CDR3 covers 15 residues. The V segment lost 0 bases and the J segment 3 bases; nucleotides outside the gene matches: 5. The germline gives CDR1 SGHDT, CDR2 YYEEEE. The CDR3 bases are TGTGCCAGCAGCTTGGCACTAGCGGTAGACTACGAGCAGTACTTC. Its protein product is CASSLALAVDYEQYF.